Listed below are T cell receptor beta chains from one sample, sequenced in a study of response to subunit inactivated influenza vaccine. TCRdb reprocessed the RT-PCR reads via MiXCR and lists one record per CDR3 protein. The table has roughly 700,000 distinct CDR3 sequences, approximately 15% seen once. The sequenced sample was PBMCs from blood, obtained around two weeks before vaccination. The receptors shown here come from a man aged 50-60 years who received an inactivated influenza vaccine. Both conserved end residues are part of each CDR3. Fields, in order: J gene, D gene, clone size, V gene, CDR3 DNA, CDR3 protein. D genes are given only for firm matches. Rows give clone size only sometimes, using once, few, many, or a class for an expanded clone.

TRBJ2-7 TRBD2 few TRBV20-1 TGCAGTGCTCCAAGCGGGAGGGCCATCTACGAGCAGTACTTC CSAPSGRAIYEQYF
TRBJ1-5 NA few TRBV7-9 TGTGCCAGCAGCTTGTCGGGGGCGGGCAATCAGCCCCAGCATTTT CASSLSGAGNQPQHF
TRBJ2-2 NA NA TRBV7-9 TGTGCCAGCAGCCCGGAGCTTATGTACACCGGGGAGCTGTTTTTT CASSPELMYTGELFF
TRBJ2-5 NA few TRBV5-1 TGCGCCAGCAGCTTGCTTGAACAAGAGACCCAGTACTTC CASSLLEQETQYF
TRBJ2-3 TRBD2 few TRBV20-1 TGCAGTGCTAGAGATGCGGTAGCGGGGGGAGATACGCAGTATTTT CSARDAVAGGDTQYF
TRBJ2-1 TRBD2 NA TRBV2 TGTGCCAGCGGGGCTAGCGGGTTGGGCGAGCAGTTCTTC CASGASGLGEQFF
TRBJ2-5 TRBD2 many TRBV2 TGTGCCAGCAGTGCCACTAGCGGGGGGACAGGGACCCAGTACTTC CASSATSGGTGTQYF
TRBJ2-2 TRBD2 NA TRBV7-2 TGTGCCAGCAGCTCGGCGGGACTAGCGGGGGCCGGGGAGCTGTTTTTT CASSSAGLAGAGELFF
TRBJ2-7 TRBD2 few TRBV27 TGTGCCAGCAGTTTATCAGGGGTACTAGCGGGAGACCTTCGAATGGTGCAGTACTTC CASSLSGVLAGDLRMVQYF
TRBJ2-6 NA few TRBV12-3/TRBV12-4 TGTGCCAGTTTAAGCTCTGGGGCCAACGTCCTGACTTTC CASLSSGANVLTF
TRBJ2-1 NA NA TRBV20-1 TGCAGTGCTAGAGGTCAGACACTTTATGAGCAGTTCTTC CSARGQTLYEQFF